The source of this T cell receptor beta chain is a study of blood T cell repertoires in COVID-19. Here immunoSEQ multiplex PCR was the method, and the copy in TCRdb shows in-frame clones only, minus some. Among about 180,000 clones listed, roughly four fifths were seen once. The CDR3 consists of 13 residues. Trimming shortened V by 2 bases and J by 1 base, and 5 bases separated the two germline ends. Germline loops: CDR1 SGHVS, CDR2 FQNEAQ. The sample was peripheral blood. The receptor was derived from a human donor in a cohort sampled during active COVID-19. The chain couples TRBV7-8 to TRBJ2-5; no definite D call. DNA for the CDR3: TGTGCCAGCAGCTTATATATCCAAGAGACCCAGTACTTC. Amino acids: CASSLYIQETQYF.